This T cell receptor (beta chain) originates from a study of molecular identifiers for immune sequencing clone quantification. The CDR3 is made up of 16 amino acids. From germline, CDR1 is MGHRA and CDR2 YSYEKL. About this clonotype: Its antigen is not known. This clone may be a read error of a much larger clone one base away.

Between roughly 18,000 and 1,100,000 sorted cells, with 10%, 30% or 50% RNA, yielded naive CD8 libraries. Sorting captured naive CD8 T cells as CD8+CD4-CCR7+CD45RA+. TCRdb itself ran the PCR reads through MiXCR, one entry per CDR3 protein. The table shows about 640,000 distinct CDR3 sequences, with about 20% occurring only once. Study outcomes and limitations: Whereas naive cells kept under 1% of molecules in clones above 20 RNA copies, such clones held over 98% in effectors.

What was sequenced was naive CD8+ T cells from blood, with Jurkat cell RNA spiked in. Subset specified: FACS-sorted CD8+CD4-CCR7+CD45RA+ naive T cells. This clonotype originated in a human donor in good health. Some libraries in this study had Jurkat cell RNA spiked in. The V and J genes are TRBV4-1 and TRBJ2-5; the match to TRBD2 covers 10 bases. The CDR3 DNA reads TGCGCCAGCAGCCACTTCTTAGCGGGGGGAGAAGAGGCCCAGTACTTC. Translated: CASSHFLAGGEEAQYF.